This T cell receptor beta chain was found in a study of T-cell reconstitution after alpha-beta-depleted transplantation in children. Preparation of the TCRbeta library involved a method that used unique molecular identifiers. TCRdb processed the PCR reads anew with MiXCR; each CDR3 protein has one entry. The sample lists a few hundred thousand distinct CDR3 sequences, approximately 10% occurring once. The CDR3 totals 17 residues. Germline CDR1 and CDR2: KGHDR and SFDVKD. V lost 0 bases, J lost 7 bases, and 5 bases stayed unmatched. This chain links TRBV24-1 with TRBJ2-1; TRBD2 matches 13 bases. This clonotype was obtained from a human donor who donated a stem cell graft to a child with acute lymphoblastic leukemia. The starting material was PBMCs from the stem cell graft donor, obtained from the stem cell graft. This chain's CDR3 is CATSDLSTSGRENEQFF. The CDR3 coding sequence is TGTGCCACCAGTGATTTGTCTACTAGCGGGAGGGAAAATGAGCAGTTCTTC.